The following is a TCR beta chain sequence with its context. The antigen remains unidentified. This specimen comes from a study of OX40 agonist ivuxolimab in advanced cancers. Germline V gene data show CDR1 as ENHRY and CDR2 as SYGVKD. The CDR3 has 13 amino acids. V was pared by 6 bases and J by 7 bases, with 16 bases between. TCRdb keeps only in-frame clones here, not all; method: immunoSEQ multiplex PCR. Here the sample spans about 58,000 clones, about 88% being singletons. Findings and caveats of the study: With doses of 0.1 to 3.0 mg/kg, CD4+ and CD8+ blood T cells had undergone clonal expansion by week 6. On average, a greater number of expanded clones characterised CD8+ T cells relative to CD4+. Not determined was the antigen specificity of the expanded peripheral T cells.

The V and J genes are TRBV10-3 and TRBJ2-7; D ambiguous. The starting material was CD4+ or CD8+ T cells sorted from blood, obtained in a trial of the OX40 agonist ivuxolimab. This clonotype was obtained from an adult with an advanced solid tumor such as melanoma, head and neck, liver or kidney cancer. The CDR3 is CAIRPCVPWEQYV. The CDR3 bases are TGTGCCATCAGACCCTGCGTCCCGTGGGAGCAGTACGTC.